These 16 T cell receptor beta chains originate from one sample sequenced in a study of blood T cells in healthy people across ages. The second PCR ran about 6 to 12 cycles with a sample-barcoded 5' primer and J-beta primers. TCRdb reprocessed the 5' RACE reads with MiXCR, giving one entry per CDR3 protein. The table includes some 1.5 million distinct CDR3 sequences, 28% detected once. The sample consisted of blood. The receptors here all came from a woman aged 25 to 39 in good health.

This chain links TRBV3-1 with TRBJ2-7, with 10 bases matching TRBD2. This CDR3 has 16 amino acids. J lost 3 bases, V lost 4 bases, and 9 bases had no gene match. Germline CDR1 reads LGHDT; CDR2 reads YNNKEL (reference sequence). The CDR3 sequence is CASSRGSSGSFYEQYF. CDR3 sequence (DNA): TGTGCCAGCAGCCGCGGGTCTAGCGGGAGTTTCTACGAGCAGTACTTC.

This clonotype was observed a handful of times. V and J are TRBV28 and TRBJ1-1; 7 nucleotides align to TRBD1. This CDR3 is 16 amino acids long. The trim removed 7 bases at V and 1 base at J, leaving 12 bases unmatched. Germline CDR1 and CDR2: MDHEN and SYDVKM. The CDR3 loop is CASTLRQGAGNTEAFF. CDR3 bases: TGTGCCAGCACCTTACGACAGGGAGCCGGGAACACTGAAGCTTTCTTT. The full variable domain, with the rest looked up from reference TRBV28 and TRBJ1-1, is DVKVTQSSRYLVKRTGEKVFLECVQDMDHENMFWYRQDPGLGLRLIYFSYDVKMKEKGDIPEGYSVSREKKERFSLILESASTNQTSMYLCASTLRQGAGNTEAFFGQGTRLTVV.

The rearrangement joins TRBV12-3 or TRBV12-4 to TRBJ1-2; 9 bases agree with TRBD1. J was trimmed by 6 bases and V by 2 bases; bases with no gene match: 7. The CDR3 contains 15 residues. CDR3 amino acids: CASSLPLDRGNGYTF. CDR3 in DNA: TGTGCCAGCAGTTTACCCCTGGACAGGGGAAATGGCTACACCTTC.

This clonotype has at least ten counts. The rearrangement links TRBV4-1 to TRBJ2-7; tentatively, D is TRBD2 (6 bases). This CDR3 is 18 amino acids long. The germline V gene encodes CDR1 MGHRA and CDR2 YSYEKL. Between the trimmed V and J ends, which lost 11 bases and 3 bases, there was a span of 32 bases. CDR3 sequence: CAASEASNSGGVSYEQYF. The CDR3 nucleotides are TGCGCCGCTTCTGAGGCGAGCAATAGCGGCGGGGTGAGCTACGAGCAGTACTTC.

This chain connects TRBV20-1 to TRBJ2-7; TRBD1 might be the D (6 bases). Between the trimmed V and J ends, which lost 4 bases and 3 bases, there was a span of 13 bases. In germline, CDR1 is DFQATT, CDR2 SNEGSKA (reference sequence). The CDR3 spans 13 residues. The CDR3 reads CSAKGGVSYEQYF. CDR3 nucleotide sequence: TGCAGTGCTAAAGGGGGAGTGAGCTACGAGCAGTACTTC.

Ten or more counts support this clonotype. The CDR3 nucleotides read TGTGCCAGCAGCTTAAGCGGTCTTAACACAGATACGCAGTATTTT. Translated, it gives CASSLSGLNTDTQYF. The chain carries TRBV28 and TRBJ2-3; TRBD2 might be the D (5 bases). Germline lookup yields CDR1 MDHEN and CDR2 SYDVKM. The CDR3 is 15 amino acids. Trimming left V 6 bases short and J 2 bases short, with 15 bases between. Drawing the rest from reference TRBV28 and TRBJ2-3, the complete variable domain is DVKVTQSSRYLVKRTGEKVFLECVQDMDHENMFWYRQDPGLGLRLIYFSYDVKMKEKGDIPEGYSVSREKKERFSLILESASTNQTSMYLCASSLSGLNTDTQYFGPGTRLTVL.

This clonotype was recorded a few times. The chain uses TRBV2 and TRBJ1-6; D might be TRBD1 (6 bases). This CDR3 comprises 13 residues. With 4 bases removed from V and 8 bases from J, the gap between germline ends came to 9 bases. In germline, CDR1 is SNHLY, CDR2 FYNNEI. As DNA, the CDR3 is TGTGCCAGCAGTGTACAGGGAGATTCACCCCTCCACTTT. Translation gives CASSVQGDSPLHF.

This sequence joins TRBV28 and TRBJ2-5, with 9 bases that match TRBD1. J gave up 5 bases and V 5 bases, and 9 bases lay outside the gene matches. The CDR3 covers 15 residues. Germline V gene lookup returns CDR1 MDHEN and CDR2 SYDVKM. The CDR3 loop reads CASSLTGGAWETQYF. In nucleotides, the CDR3 is TGTGCCAGCAGTCTTACAGGGGGCGCGTGGGAGACCCAGTACTTC.

This clonotype was counted between two and nine times. The chain employs TRBV12-3 or TRBV12-4 and TRBJ1-5, with 10 bases aligning to TRBD1. The CDR3 is made up of 16 amino acids. J gave up 1 base and V 3 bases, and 3 bases lay outside the gene matches. The CDR3 DNA sequence: TGTGCCAGCAGTTTGAGACAGGGGGCAAGCAATCAGCCCCAGCATTTT. Translated: CASSLRQGASNQPQHF.

This clonotype was detected a few times. The gene calls are TRBV29-1 and TRBJ1-1; D remains unclear. With 2 bases removed from V and 0 bases from J, the gap between germline ends came to 4 bases. Germline CDR1 SQVTM, CDR2 ANQGSEA. The CDR3 covers 12 residues. The CDR3 protein is CSVEIMNTEAFF. CDR3 coding DNA: TGCAGCGTTGAAATTATGAACACTGAAGCTTTCTTT.

This clonotype was detected only a few times. The chain recombines TRBV7-2 with TRBJ1-2; unclear D gene. V lost 6 bases, J lost 8 bases, and 16 bases lay in between. The CDR3 covers 13 residues. Germline lookup yields CDR1 SGHTA and CDR2 FQGNSA. CDR3 DNA sequence: TGTGCCAGCAGTTCCTCGGGTGAAGGGGGCTACACCTTC. Protein: CASSSSGEGGYTF.

The chain employs TRBV7-2 and TRBJ1-5; 9 bases fit TRBD1. CDR3 size: 15 residues. Germline values: CDR1 SGHTA, CDR2 FQGNSA. V lost 5 bases and J lost 6; bases outside the gene matches: 8. CDR3 bases: TGTGCCAGCAGCATGAACAGGGGGCGCGGTCAGCCCCAGCATTTT. As protein: CASSMNRGRGQPQHF.

The J gene is TRBJ2-5, the V gene TRBV15, with 9 positions matching TRBD2. The J call may be faulty, since TRBJ2-7 better matches the DNA end. The CDR3 covers 16 residues. The germline V gene has CDR1 LNHNV and CDR2 YYDKDF (reference sequence). The CDR3 protein is CATSRVAGGSSYEQYF. The CDR3 DNA sequence: TGTGCCACCAGCAGAGTTGCGGGAGGGAGCTCCTACGAGCAGTACTTC.

The genes are TRBV18 and TRBJ1-4; D unclear. CDR3 length equals 15 residues. Germline CDR1 reads KGHSH; CDR2 reads LQKENI. V lost 3 bases to trimming and J lost 10 bases, with 18 bases between them. The CDR3 here is CASSPDGLMKGKLFF. CDR3 DNA: TGTGCCAGCTCACCTGACGGACTAATGAAGGGAAAACTGTTTTTT.

The chain carries TRBV12-3 or TRBV12-4 and TRBJ2-1; 8 positions match TRBD2. This CDR3 spans 16 amino acids. V shed 6 bases and J 4 bases; nucleotides not matched to a gene: 11. CDR3 in DNA: TGTGCCAGCAGCTCGCTGGCGGGAGGTATTTACAATGAGCAGTTCTTC. Translated: CASSSLAGGIYNEQFF.

This clonotype was counted many times. The rearrangement links TRBV29-1 to TRBJ2-1, with D hard to call. With 7 bases removed from V and 9 bases from J, the gap between germline ends came to 13 bases. Germline CDR1 and CDR2: SQVTM and ANQGSEA. CDR3 length: 11 amino acids. Here the CDR3 DNA reads TGCAGCGCTCTGAACACCGGTGAGCAGTTCTTC. This encodes CSALNTGEQFF.